These 22 T cell receptor beta chains were all obtained from the same sample, sequenced in a study of T cells after yellow fever vaccination. TCRdb fed the 5' RACE reads into MiXCR, producing one record per CDR3 protein. The sample shows 300,000 to 400,000 distinct CDR3 sequences, approximately 8% of them seen only once. Source: PBMCs, taken 35 to 50 days after the first yellow fever vaccination. The receptors come from a man aged 18-30 years who received the YFV17D yellow fever vaccine.

The chain links TRBV5-1 to TRBJ1-1; maybe TRBD1 (6 bases). Germline V gene sequence: CDR1 SGHRS, CDR2 YFSETQ. The CDR3 extends over 14 amino acids. V gave up 4 bases and J gave up 1 base, with 11 bases separating them. The DNA for the CDR3 is TGCGCCAGCAGCCCACAGGGTCAGAACACTGAAGCTTTCTTT. Protein product: CASSPQGQNTEAFF.

This clonotype was recorded a few times. The chain couples TRBV6-2 or TRBV6-3 to TRBJ2-2; no clear D. Germline CDR1 is MNHEY and CDR2 is SVGEGT. The CDR3 spans 15 residues. V dropped 2 bases and J dropped 6 bases, with 13 bases sitting between them. The CDR3 DNA follows: TGTGCCAGCAGTTACGGGTTTGGAAAGGCCGGGGAGCTGTTTTTT. Translating gives CASSYGFGKAGELFF.

This clonotype was seen many times. For the CDR3, the DNA is TGTGCCAGCCTTCCGTCATGGGGCGGGAATTCACCCCTCCACTTT. Protein product: CASLPSWGGNSPLHF. The rearrangement links TRBV27 to TRBJ1-6, with D possibly matching TRBD1 (5 bases). V dropped 8 bases and J dropped 7 bases, with 18 bases sitting between them. Germline V CDR1 and CDR2: MNHEY, SMNVEV (reference sequence). CDR3 length: 15 amino acids.

This chain uses TRBV5-1 with TRBJ2-1; a weak D match, TRBD1 (5 bases). The length of the CDR3 is 14 residues. Germline CDR1 SGHRS, CDR2 YFSETQ. The V end lost 1 base, the J end lost 7 bases, and 12 bases lay between the germline ends. CDR3 sequence reads: CASSLPQGSNEQFF. CDR3 DNA: TGCGCCAGCAGCTTGCCCCAGGGCTCGAATGAGCAGTTCTTC.

In its sample, this clonotype was seen once. This chain uses TRBV28 with TRBJ1-2; 8 bases line up with TRBD1. V shed 5 bases and J 4 bases; nucleotides not matched to a gene: 6. Germline V lookup: CDR1 MDHEN, CDR2 SYDVKM. This CDR3 comprises 14 residues. In nucleotides, the CDR3 is TGTGCCAGCAGTATACAGGGGGGGTTCTATGGCTACACCTTC. Translating it yields CASSIQGGFYGYTF.

CDR3 protein: CASSFDRYYGYTF. CDR3 coding DNA: TGTGCCAGCAGCTTCGACAGGTACTATGGCTACACCTTC. V is TRBV7-2 and J is TRBJ1-2; maybe TRBD1 (6 bases). The germline CDR1 and CDR2 sequences are SGHTA and FQGNSA. CDR3 length: 13 amino acids. Trimming shortened V by 3 bases and J by 3 bases, and 8 bases separated the two germline ends.

This clonotype has ten or more counts. The genes are TRBV6-2 or TRBV6-3 and TRBJ2-2; D unresolved. Trimming cost V 2 bases and J 1 base, with 5 bases left between them. This CDR3 has 14 residues. Germline V gene data show CDR1 as MNHEY and CDR2 as SVGEGT. The CDR3 bases are TGTGCCAGCAGTTACACGGGGAACACCGGGGAGCTGTTTTTT. It codes for CASSYTGNTGELFF.

There are a few counts of this clonotype. The CDR3 nucleotides are TGTGCCAGCAGCTTCGGGGGGCTAGTGGAGACCCAGTACTTC. Residues: CASSFGGLVETQYF. The chain combines TRBV7-2 with TRBJ2-5; a weak D match, TRBD2 (7 bases). The CDR3 consists of 14 residues. Germline CDR1 SGHTA, CDR2 FQGNSA. Trimming shortened V by 3 bases and J by 5 bases, and 13 bases separated the two germline ends. The variable domain in full, completed from reference TRBV7-2 and TRBJ2-5, reads GAGVSQSPSNKVTEKGKDVELRCDPISGHTALYWYRQSLGQGLEFLIYFQGNSAPDKSGLPSDRFSAERTGGSVSTLTIQRTQQEDSAVYLCASSFGGLVETQYFGPGTRLLVL.

The J gene is TRBJ2-3, the V gene TRBV6-1; weak D call: TRBD2 (5 bases). Trimming cost V 7 bases and J 6 bases, with 20 bases left between them. The CDR3 covers 15 residues. From germline, CDR1 is MNHNS and CDR2 SASEGT. The CDR3, as DNA: TGTGCCAGCAAGAGGTTCGGGGAAAACATTGATACGCAGTATTTT. Translation: CASKRFGENIDTQYF.

This rearrangement joins TRBV5-1 to TRBJ2-7; 8 positions agree with TRBD2. Germline V gene sequence: CDR1 SGHRS, CDR2 YFSETQ. This CDR3 region has 15 residues. The V segment lost 3 bases and the J segment 3 bases; nucleotides outside the gene matches: 8. CDR3 loop: CASSSGGTGIYEQYF. The CDR3, as DNA: TGCGCCAGCAGCTCGGGGGGGACTGGGATCTACGAGCAGTACTTC. The full variable domain, completed using reference TRBV5-1 and TRBJ2-7, is KAGVTQTPRYLIKTRGQQVTLSCSPISGHRSVSWYQQTPGQGLQFLFEYFSETQRNKGNFPGRFSGRQFSNSRSEMNVSTLELGDSALYLCASSSGGTGIYEQYFGPGTRLTVT.

This chain links TRBV24-1 with TRBJ2-3; the D gene could be TRBD1 or TRBD2 (5 bases each). Trimming removed 4 bases from V and 6 bases from J, with 16 bases in between. Looked up from germline, CDR1 is KGHDR and CDR2 is SFDVKD. The CDR3 loop spans 15 amino acids. The DNA of the CDR3 is TGTGCCACCAGTGACCTTACAGGAAGAGGGGATACGCAGTATTTT. It translates to CATSDLTGRGDTQYF.

This clonotype was seen only a few times. The chain carries TRBV9 and TRBJ2-1; D possibly uses TRBD1 or TRBD2 (5 bases each). The ends were cut back, 2 bases at V and 12 bases at J, with 15 bases in the middle. Germline-derived CDR1 and CDR2 are SGDLS and YYNGEE. This CDR3 is built from 13 residues. The CDR3 spells CASSVRDPLGQFF. In DNA form, the CDR3 reads TGTGCCAGCAGCGTCCGGGACCCTCTCGGGCAGTTCTTC.

The V call is TRBV29-1, the J call TRBJ2-3; D gene ambiguous. The CDR3 spans 10 residues. The germline gives CDR1 SQVTM, CDR2 ANQGSEA. Trimming took 8 bases from V and 4 from J, leaving 7 bases between them. The CDR3 DNA is TGCAGCCCCGGAGCAGATACGCAGTATTTT. It is translated as CSPGADTQYF.

Only a few counts were recorded for this clonotype. The chain employs TRBV18 and TRBJ2-2; D possibly corresponds to TRBD1 (6 bases). The germline V gene encodes CDR1 KGHSH and CDR2 LQKENI. The germline V and J ends were trimmed by 5 bases and 0 bases, with 13 bases remaining between them. CDR3 length equals 16 residues. The CDR3 reads CASSSRGQANTGELFF. CDR3 bases: TGTGCCAGCTCATCTCGGGGACAAGCGAACACCGGGGAGCTGTTTTTT.

V usage is TRBV9 and J usage is TRBJ2-3; D is unclear. V was clipped by 0 bases and J by 4 bases, with 12 bases between them. Germline-derived CDR1 and CDR2 are SGDLS and YYNGEE. There are 15 residues in the CDR3. This CDR3 is CASSVGILVADTQYF. CDR3 bases: TGTGCCAGCAGCGTAGGGATTCTGGTAGCAGATACGCAGTATTTT.

The V and J genes are TRBV12-3 or TRBV12-4 and TRBJ2-5, with TRBD1 matching 7 bases. V lost 4 bases to trimming and J lost 4 bases; unmatched junction nucleotides: 6. The CDR3 covers 14 residues. Here the CDR3 reads CASSSSRTGETQYF. CDR3 nucleotides: TGTGCCAGCAGTTCTTCCAGGACAGGAGAGACCCAGTACTTC.

The chain combines TRBV14 with TRBJ2-6; a possible D gene is TRBD2 (5 bases). The germline V and J ends were trimmed by 3 bases and 1 base, with 7 bases remaining between them. Germline CDR1 SGHDN, CDR2 FVKESK. The CDR3 runs 15 residues. The DNA for the CDR3 is TGTGCCAGCAGCCAGCCGGGATCTGGGGCCAACGTCCTGACTTTC. The encoded protein is CASSQPGSGANVLTF.

The chain carries TRBV7-2 and TRBJ2-1; 7 nucleotides align to TRBD1. Germline V gene lookup returns CDR1 SGHTA and CDR2 FQGNSA. This CDR3 contains 15 residues. V shed 5 bases and J 2 bases; nucleotides not matched to a gene: 6. DNA for the CDR3: TGTGCCAGCAGCCCCGACAGGGCCCCCTACAATGAGCAGTTCTTC. This encodes CASSPDRAPYNEQFF.

This chain connects TRBV10-3 to TRBJ2-5; D unclear. Trimming took off 3 bases at V and 1 base at J, with 9 bases between the two ends. Per the germline V gene, CDR1 is ENHRY and CDR2 is SYGVKD. CDR3 length equals 14 residues. CDR3 loop: CAISDEPRQETQYF. The CDR3 DNA reads as TGTGCCATCAGTGACGAACCCCGCCAAGAGACCCAGTACTTC.

This clonotype was seen only a few times. The chain has TRBV6-2 or TRBV6-3 and TRBJ1-5; the match to TRBD1 covers 8 bases. V lost 3 bases to trimming and J lost 6 bases; unmatched junction nucleotides: 4. Per the germline V gene, CDR1 is MNHEY and CDR2 is SVGEGT. The CDR3 sequence is 14 residues long. The CDR3: CASSYNRGVQPQHF. The CDR3 DNA sequence: TGTGCCAGCAGTTATAACAGGGGGGTTCAGCCCCAGCATTTT.

This clonotype has only a few counts. J is TRBJ1-1 and V is TRBV7-9; TRBD1 aligns across 7 bases. V trimming: 0 bases; J trimming: 6 bases; junction bases outside the gene matches: 4. CDR1 SEHNR and CDR2 FQNEAQ come from the germline V gene (reference sequence). The CDR3 has 14 residues. As DNA, the CDR3 is TGTGCCAGCAGCTTAGCAGGGGGCGCTCCTGAAGCTTTCTTT. It specifies CASSLAGGAPEAFF.

This clonotype was detected ten times or more. The chain joins TRBV4-2 to TRBJ2-5, with 7 bases lining up with TRBD1. Germline loops: CDR1 LGHNA, CDR2 YNFKEQ. This CDR3 is 16 amino acids long. Trimming took 5 bases from V and 1 from J; bases not matched to a gene: 10. This CDR3 reads CASSTVGPGGQETQYF. The CDR3 bases are TGTGCCAGCAGCACCGTTGGGCCAGGGGGCCAAGAGACCCAGTACTTC.